This T cell receptor (beta chain) was identified in a study of Ad26.COV2.S vaccination and SARS-CoV-2 variants. Treatment noted: some 19 received Ad26.COV2.S at low or high dose, single or two shots; several received placebo; per-sample allocation not given. Collection of samples fell on day 63 after the first vaccine or placebo injection. The shot given was an Ad26 vector that makes Wuhan-strain SARS-CoV-2 spike. Sequencing was performed with immunoSEQ multiplex PCR; in TCRdb, only in-frame clones are kept and a portion is missing. The table shows about 440,000 clones, with roughly 91% occurring only once. The sample consisted of peripheral blood, taken in a trial of Ad26.COV2.S vaccine versus placebo. This TCR came from a person between 18 and 65 years old who received the Ad26.COV2.S COVID-19 vaccine or a placebo.

The CDR3 protein is CASSLSAGRTDTQYF. The DNA of the CDR3 is TGTGCCAGCAGCTTATCAGCGGGGCGCACAGATACGCAGTATTTT. The chain joins TRBV7-2 to TRBJ2-3, with 7 nucleotides matching TRBD2. Germline loops: CDR1 SGHTA, CDR2 FQGNSA. This CDR3 contains 15 residues. The ends lost 2 bases at V and 1 base at J; junction bases unmatched: 3.